The 5 T cell receptor beta chains reported below all come from one sample, sequenced in a study of human T cells and chemical hapten exposure. Time point noted: patch test 2, 6 weeks after DPC sensitization. The sample's treatment: therapeutic diphenylcyclopropenone sensitization with weekly scalp DPC. TCRdb used MiXCR to reprocess the RACE reads, holding one entry per CDR3 protein. The data show about 42,000 distinct CDR3 sequences, with approximately 9% seen just once and over 14% held by the top ten. The input for sequencing was whole blood, taken in connection with sensitization to the hapten diphenylcyclopropenone (DPC). These receptors all stem from a middle-aged woman with alopecia areata. Some clones in this sample may be carry-over from other donors' samples.

This clonotype was counted many times. J is TRBJ1-1 and V is TRBV5-1; 7 bases fit TRBD1. Germline values: CDR1 SGHRS, CDR2 YFSETQ. The CDR3 totals 13 residues. The junction had 4 bases not matched to a gene; V was cut back by 3 bases and J by 5 bases. The CDR3 is CASSSQGGTEAFF. The CDR3 region has the DNA TGCGCCAGCAGCTCCCAGGGGGGAACTGAAGCTTTCTTT.

This clonotype is medium-sized. The gene calls are TRBV6-2 or TRBV6-3 and TRBJ2-7; D is perhaps TRBD1 or TRBD2 (5 bases each). This CDR3 is 15 amino acids long. Germline CDR1 is MNHEY and CDR2 is SVGEGT. The germline V and J ends were trimmed by 5 bases and 1 base, with 15 bases remaining between them. Written as DNA, the CDR3 is TGTGCCAGCAGTGCGACCGGGGACGGATCCTACGAGCAGTACTTC. This gives the protein CASSATGDGSYEQYF.

This clonotype turned up a few times. The chain couples TRBV9 to TRBJ2-7; D not resolved. The CDR3 is 14 amino acids. The V end was cut by 0 bases, the J end by 7 bases, with 14 bases between. Germline V gene data show CDR1 as SGDLS and CDR2 as YYNGEE. The chain's CDR3 is CASSVGTRYGEQYF. In DNA, the CDR3 is TGTGCCAGCAGCGTAGGCACACGCTATGGGGAGCAGTACTTC.

The chain uses TRBV20-1 and TRBJ1-6; 7 bases align to TRBD1. The ends lost 2 bases at V and 0 bases at J; junction bases unmatched: 10. Germline V lookup: CDR1 DFQATT, CDR2 SNEGSKA (reference sequence). The CDR3 consists of 18 residues. CDR3 in DNA: TGCAGTGCTAGAATTGGGACAGAGAGGAGCTCCTATAATTCACCCCTCCACTTT. This sequence encodes CSARIGTERSSYNSPLHF.

This clonotype was observed many times. The J gene is TRBJ1-2, the V gene TRBV20-1; D might be TRBD1 (5 bases). With 6 bases removed from V and 4 bases from J, the gap between germline ends came to 18 bases. There are 14 residues in the CDR3. Germline values: CDR1 DFQATT, CDR2 SNEGSKA (reference sequence). CDR3 sequence (DNA): TGCAGTGCCCACATCATCAGGGCCCCCTATGGCTACACCTTC. The encoded protein is CSAHIIRAPYGYTF.